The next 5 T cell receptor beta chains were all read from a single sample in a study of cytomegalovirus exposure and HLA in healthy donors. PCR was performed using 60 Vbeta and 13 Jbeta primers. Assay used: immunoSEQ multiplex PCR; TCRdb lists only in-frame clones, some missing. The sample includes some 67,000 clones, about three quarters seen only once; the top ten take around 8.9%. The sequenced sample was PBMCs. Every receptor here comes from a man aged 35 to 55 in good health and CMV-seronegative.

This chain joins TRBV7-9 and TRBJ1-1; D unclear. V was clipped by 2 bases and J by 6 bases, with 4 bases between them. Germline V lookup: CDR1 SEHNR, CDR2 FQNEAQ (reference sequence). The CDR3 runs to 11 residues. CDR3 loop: CASSLLAEAFF. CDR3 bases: TGTGCCAGCAGCTTACTCGCTGAAGCTTTCTTT.

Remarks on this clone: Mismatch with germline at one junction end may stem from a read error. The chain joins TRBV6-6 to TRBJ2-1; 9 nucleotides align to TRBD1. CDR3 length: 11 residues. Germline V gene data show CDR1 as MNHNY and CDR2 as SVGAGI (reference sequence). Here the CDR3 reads CASSQGQGRLF. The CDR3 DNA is TGTGCCAGCAGCCAAGGACAGGGGCGGCTCTTC.

The DNA of the CDR3 is TGTGCCAGCAGCTTGGAGGGACAGGGGAGAGGCTACACCTTC. This encodes CASSLEGQGRGYTF. The rearrangement links TRBV5-4 to TRBJ1-2, with TRBD1 identical over 10 bases. Germline CDR1 and CDR2: SGHNT and YYREEE (reference sequence). The ends lost 0 bases at V and 8 bases at J; junction bases unmatched: 4. The CDR3 contains 14 residues.

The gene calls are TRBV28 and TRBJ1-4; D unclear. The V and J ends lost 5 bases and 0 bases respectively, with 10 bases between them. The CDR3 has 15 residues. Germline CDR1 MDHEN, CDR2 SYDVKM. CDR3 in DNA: TGTGCCAGCAGTGTAAGGAGGGCAACTAATGAAAAACTGTTTTTT. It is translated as CASSVRRATNEKLFF.

The CDR3 DNA is TGTGCCAGCAGCTCCCGGGAGCCCTACGAGCAGTACTTC. It encodes CASSSREPYEQYF. The chain joins TRBV5-4 to TRBJ2-7, with D maybe TRBD2 (6 bases). Trimming took 3 bases from V and 2 from J, leaving 9 bases between them. The CDR3 length is 13 residues. Germline-derived CDR1 and CDR2 are SGHNT and YYREEE (reference sequence).